Each of the 9 T cell receptor beta chains below was sequenced from the same sample in a study of shared clonotypes between healthy human individuals. Method: immunoSEQ multiplex PCR; TCRdb's copy keeps in-frame clones and lacks some. The data contain more than 450,000 clones, less than 85% of them singletons. The material sequenced was PBMCs. These TCRs come from a woman aged 35 to 49 in good health. Some clones in this sample may be carry-over from other donors' samples.

V usage is TRBV18 and J usage is TRBJ2-3; D remains ambiguous. Deletions cut 2 bases from V and 2 bases from J, with 8 bases between. This CDR3 is built from 14 residues. In germline, CDR1 is KGHSH, CDR2 LQKENI. The CDR3 loop is CASSPLATTDTQYF. The DNA of the CDR3 is TGTGCCAGCTCACCATTAGCCACCACAGATACGCAGTATTTT. Together with reference TRBV18 and TRBJ2-3, the CDR3 gives the full variable domain: NAGVMQNPRHLVRRRGQEARLRCSPMKGHSHVYWYRQLPEEGLKFMVYLQKENIIDESGMPKERFSAEFPKEGPSILRIQQVVRGDSAAYFCASSPLATTDTQYFGPGTRLTVL.

The J gene is TRBJ1-2, the V gene TRBV28; D remains unclear. The CDR3 has 15 residues. Trimming took off 4 bases at V and 4 bases at J, with 16 bases between the two ends. CDR1 is MDHEN and CDR2 is SYDVKM in the germline V gene. The CDR3 coding sequence is TGTGCCAGCAGTTCCCGGGCCAGTCGATTCTATGGCTACACCTTC. Translated: CASSSRASRFYGYTF.

This sequence joins TRBV4-3 and TRBJ2-1; 9 nucleotides align to TRBD1. Losses at the gene ends were 1 base for V and 6 bases for J; bases not matched to a gene: 7. From germline, CDR1 is LGHNA and CDR2 YSLEER. There are 16 residues in the CDR3. CDR3 bases: TGCGCCAGCAGCCAAGTCCTCCAGGACAGGGGCAATGAGCAGTTCTTC. This gives the protein CASSQVLQDRGNEQFF.

The chain uses TRBV5-1 and TRBJ2-1; 10 positions match TRBD2. The V segment lost 4 bases and the J segment 1 base; nucleotides outside the gene matches: 5. Germline V gene sequence: CDR1 SGHRS, CDR2 YFSETQ. The CDR3 loop spans 16 amino acids. As DNA, the CDR3 is TGCGCCAGCAGCCCACCGGGACTAGCGTCCTACAATGAGCAGTTCTTC. Its protein product is CASSPPGLASYNEQFF.

This rearrangement joins TRBV28 to TRBJ2-3; D gene unclear. The germline gives CDR1 MDHEN, CDR2 SYDVKM. With 3 bases removed from V and 2 bases from J, the gap between germline ends came to 9 bases. This CDR3 contains 14 residues. The CDR3 is CASSLRLNTDTQYF. In DNA, the CDR3 is TGTGCCAGCAGTTTGAGGCTTAACACAGATACGCAGTATTTT.

The rearrangement links TRBV28 to TRBJ1-4, with D hard to call. CDR1 and CDR2 (germline): MDHEN, SYDVKM. The CDR3 totals 14 residues. Trimming removed 6 bases from V and 2 bases from J, with 10 bases in between. CDR3 in DNA: TGTGCCAGCAGCCCCTCACAGACTAATGAAAAACTGTTTTTT. It is translated as CASSPSQTNEKLFF.

This chain joins TRBV7-2 and TRBJ2-2; the match to TRBD2 covers 10 bases. Germline CDR1 and CDR2: SGHTA and FQGNSA. This CDR3 region has 16 residues. The V gene end was trimmed by 1 base and the J gene end by 7 bases; junction bases not matched to a gene: 6. The CDR3 DNA reads TGTGCCAGCAGCTTAGGGCTAGCGGGAGCGATCGGGGAGCTGTTTTTT. Encoded protein: CASSLGLAGAIGELFF.

This clone was counted only a few times. This sequence joins TRBV10-3 and TRBJ2-1; TRBD2 aligns across 12 bases. Germline V gene sequence: CDR1 ENHRY, CDR2 SYGVKD. The junction had 9 bases not matched to a gene; V was cut back by 0 bases and J by 12 bases. The CDR3 extends over 16 amino acids. The CDR3 DNA is TGTGCCATCAGTGAGTCCGTTGCTAGCGGGAGGGCCGGGCAGTTCTTC. Amino acids: CAISESVASGRAGQFF.

The chain joins TRBV7-2 to TRBJ2-1, with a tentative D call TRBD2 (6 bases). Looked up from germline, CDR1 is SGHTA and CDR2 is FQGNSA. Trimming removed 3 bases at V and 4 bases at J, with 13 bases between. The CDR3 extends over 15 amino acids. In DNA, the CDR3 is TGTGCCAGCAGCTTTATGGGAGGAGGGTACAATGAGCAGTTCTTC. Translating gives CASSFMGGGYNEQFF.